A selection of T cell receptor beta chains follows, all from one sample in a study of neurological immune-mediated disorders. Using its own MiXCR run on the 5' RACE reads, TCRdb lists one record per CDR3 protein. The table records about 50,000 distinct CDR3 sequences, 1.9% of them present only once. Sequencing was carried out using PBMCs. The receptors originated from a woman in her forties with multiple sclerosis. Both conserved end residues are part of each CDR3. D genes are given only for firm matches. Clone size, where shown, is once, few, many, or a class for clones that have expanded.

-	many	TRBV4-1	TRBJ2-1	CASSQVPKTFYNEQFF	TGCGCCAGCAGCCAAGTTCCTAAGACATTCTACAATGAGCAGTTCTTC
-	many	TRBV5-6	TRBJ2-3	CASRVQIADTQYF	TGTGCCTCCCGGGTACAGATAGCGGATACGCAGTATTTT
-	many	TRBV25-1	TRBJ1-4	CASSDTSDEKLFF	TGTGCCAGCAGTGACACCTCGGATGAAAAACTGTTTTTT
-	many	TRBV20-1	TRBJ2-3	CSANPLALGTDTQYF	TGCAGTGCAAACCCACTAGCATTGGGCACAGATACGCAGTATTTT
-	many	TRBV20-1	TRBJ1-1	CSGTQGTNTEAFF	TGCAGTGGGACCCAGGGAACGAACACTGAAGCTTTCTTT
-	few	TRBV25-1	TRBJ1-1	CASSRGMNTEAFF	TGTGCCAGCAGTCGGGGTATGAACACTGAAGCTTTCTTT
TRBD2	many	TRBV20-1	TRBJ2-3	CSASLRGSTDTQYF	TGCAGTGCTAGTCTGCGGGGGAGCACAGATACGCAGTATTTT
-	many	TRBV5-6	TRBJ2-7	CASSALTEGVSSEQYF	TGTGCCAGCAGCGCCCTGACAGAAGGAGTTTCAAGTGAGCAGTACTTC
TRBD1	many	TRBV9	TRBJ1-4	CASSVDDRAPGYEKLFF	TGTGCCAGCAGCGTAGATGACAGGGCACCTGGCTATGAAAAACTGTTTTTT
-	many	TRBV19	TRBJ1-5	CASSPGRGQPQHF	TGTGCCAGTAGCCCTGGACGCGGGCAGCCCCAGCATTTT
TRBD1	many	TRBV5-1	TRBJ2-7	CASSLGTGLNYEQYF	TGCGCCAGCAGCCTGGGGACAGGGCTCAACTACGAGCAGTACTTC
TRBD2	-	TRBV11-3	TRBJ2-1	CASSPGGAYNEQFF	TGTGCCAGCTCCCCCGGGGGGGCCTACAATGAGCAGTTCTTC
TRBD2	many	TRBV5-1	TRBJ2-1	CASSRGMGGTYNEQFF	TGCGCCAGCAGCCGGGGGATGGGGGGGACCTACAATGAGCAGTTCTTC
-	few	TRBV5-6	TRBJ1-1	CASSLVRSVEAFF	TGTGCCAGCAGCTTGGTCAGGTCGGTTGAAGCTTTCTTT
TRBD2	many	TRBV5-1	TRBJ2-1	CASSDTSGGYNEQFF	TGCGCCAGCAGCGACACTAGCGGGGGTTACAATGAGCAGTTCTTC
-	many	TRBV24-1	TRBJ1-1	CATSASGRWTEAFF	TGTGCCACCAGTGCCTCCGGGAGATGGACTGAAGCTTTCTTT
TRBD2	few	TRBV20-1	TRBJ2-3	CSAPGGSGGADTQYF	TGCAGTGCCCCCGGGGGTAGCGGGGGCGCAGATACGCAGTATTTT
TRBD1	many	TRBV5-1	TRBJ2-3	CASRLGTVTDTQYF	TGCGCCAGCAGGCTCGGGACAGTAACAGATACGCAGTATTTT
-	many	TRBV12-3/TRBV12-4	TRBJ2-1	CASRFPGANEQFF	TGTGCCAGCAGATTTCCAGGGGCCAATGAGCAGTTCTTC
-	many	TRBV20-1	TRBJ1-5	CSARGDGNSNQPQHF	TGCAGTGCTAGAGGGGACGGCAATAGCAATCAGCCCCAGCATTTT
-	many	TRBV5-1	TRBJ1-1	CASSVQGLGTEAFF	TGCGCCAGCAGCGTACAGGGTCTGGGCACTGAAGCTTTCTTT
-	many	TRBV10-3	TRBJ2-2	CAITLSNTGELFF	TGTGCCATCACTCTGTCGAACACCGGGGAGCTGTTTTTT
-	many	TRBV14	TRBJ2-1	CASSQGERPSSYNEQFF	TGTGCCAGCAGCCAAGGGGAGCGGCCGAGCTCCTACAATGAGCAGTTCTTC
TRBD1	many	TRBV6-6	TRBJ2-6	CASRGTESTGANVLTF	TGTGCCAGCAGGGGGACAGAGTCAACTGGGGCCAACGTCCTGACTTTC
-	many	TRBV6-1	TRBJ2-2	CASSEILGVGELFF	TGTGCCAGCAGTGAAATCCTCGGTGTCGGGGAGCTGTTTTTT
-	many	TRBV5-1	TRBJ2-3	CASSPLGTDTQYF	TGCGCCAGCAGCCCCTTGGGCACAGATACGCAGTATTTT
TRBD1	many	TRBV10-1	TRBJ2-1	CASSERTGSNEQFF	TGCGCCAGCAGTGAGAGGACAGGGTCCAATGAGCAGTTCTTC
-	many	TRBV20-1	TRBJ1-2	CSARDLLPQRDGYTF	TGCAGTGCTAGAGATCTTCTCCCCCAGAGGGATGGCTACACCTTC
-	-	TRBV5-1	TRBJ1-3	CASSQQGAGNTVYF	TGCGCCAGCAGCCAACAGGGAGCTGGAAACACCGTATATTTT
TRBD1	many	TRBV20-1	TRBJ2-7	CSARDRQGTYEQYF	TGCAGTGCTAGAGATCGACAGGGAACCTACGAGCAGTACTTC
TRBD1	many	TRBV6-5	TRBJ2-2	CASSYRTGGLTGELFF	TGTGCCAGCAGTTACCGGACAGGGGGCCTTACCGGGGAGCTGTTTTTT
-	many	TRBV5-1	TRBJ2-5	CASSLVVLGKGETQYF	TGCGCCAGCAGCTTGGTAGTTTTAGGGAAAGGAGAGACCCAGTACTTC
TRBD2	many	TRBV3-1	TRBJ2-3	CASSQEDWRHDPLGGDTQYF	TGTGCCAGCAGCCAAGAAGACTGGCGGCACGACCCCCTGGGAGGGGATACGCAGTATTTT
-	many	TRBV20-1	TRBJ1-3	CSAREPRGNTIYF	TGCAGTGCTAGAGAGCCAAGGGGAAACACCATATATTTT
TRBD1	many	TRBV20-1	TRBJ1-5	CSARDQGTGWTGNQPQHF	TGCAGTGCTAGAGATCAAGGGACAGGGTGGACGGGCAATCAGCCCCAGCATTTT
-	many	TRBV6-5	TRBJ2-6	CASSYDPNNVLTF	TGTGCCAGCAGTTACGATCCAAACAACGTCCTGACTTTC
-	medium-sized	TRBV12-3/TRBV12-4	TRBJ2-7	CASSLLGSEQYF	TGTGCCAGCAGTCTCCTAGGCTCCGAGCAGTACTTC
-	many	TRBV20-1	TRBJ1-5	CSARSTKEGWSQPQHF	TGCAGTGCTAGGTCCACCAAAGAGGGATGGAGCCAGCCCCAGCATTTT
TRBD1	few	TRBV11-2	TRBJ1-2	CASSLPTGNGYTF	TGTGCCAGCAGCTTGCCGACAGGGAATGGCTACACCTTC
TRBD2	many	TRBV20-1	TRBJ2-1	CSARRHSGGDNEQFF	TGCAGTGCTAGACGACATAGCGGGGGAGACAATGAGCAGTTCTTC
TRBD1	many	TRBV5-1	TRBJ2-3	CASSFLGQGDTQYF	TGCGCCAGCAGCTTTCTGGGACAGGGAGATACGCAGTATTTT
-	many	TRBV5-1	TRBJ2-7	CASSLEMGSSYEQYF	TGCGCCAGCAGCTTGGAGATGGGTAGCTCCTACGAGCAGTACTTC
-	many	TRBV20-1	TRBJ1-1	CSASLTNTEAFF	TGCAGTGCTAGTTTAACAAACACTGAAGCTTTCTTT
TRBD2	many	TRBV4-1	TRBJ2-3	CASSRERGGMGDTQYF	TGCGCCAGCAGCCGAGAGCGGGGGGGCATGGGAGATACGCAGTATTTT
-	many	TRBV6-5	TRBJ1-1	CASIDGGNTEAFF	TGTGCCAGCATAGATGGGGGGAACACTGAAGCTTTCTTT
-	many	TRBV12-3/TRBV12-4	TRBJ2-7	CASSFGGDHEQYF	TGTGCCAGCAGTTTTGGAGGGGACCACGAGCAGTACTTC
-	many	TRBV30	TRBJ1-2	CAWSSLANYGYTF	TGTGCCTGGAGTAGCCTCGCTAACTATGGCTACACCTTC
-	many	TRBV2	TRBJ1-1	CASSEGRAFF	TGTGCCAGCAGTGAGGGGAGGGCTTTCTTT